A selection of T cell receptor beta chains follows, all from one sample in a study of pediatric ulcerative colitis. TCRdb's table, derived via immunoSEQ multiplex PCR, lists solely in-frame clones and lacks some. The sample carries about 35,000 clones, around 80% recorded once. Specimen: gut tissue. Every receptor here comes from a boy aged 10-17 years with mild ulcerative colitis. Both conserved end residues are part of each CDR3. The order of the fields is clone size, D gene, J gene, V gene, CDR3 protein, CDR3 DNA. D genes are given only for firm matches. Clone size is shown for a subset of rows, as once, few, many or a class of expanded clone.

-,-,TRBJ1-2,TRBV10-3,CAITTGGPGRYGYTF,TGTGCCATCACCACCGGGGGGCCAGGAAGGTATGGCTACACCTTC
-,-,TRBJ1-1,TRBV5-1,CASSLGWGNTEAFF,TGCGCCAGCAGCTTGGGGTGGGGGAACACTGAAGCTTTCTTT
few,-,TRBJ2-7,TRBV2,CASSIAGSTSGYEQYF,TGTGCCAGCAGTATTGCCGGGTCCACGTCCGGCTACGAGCAGTACTTC
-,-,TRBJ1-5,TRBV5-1,CASSWGGLDQPQHF,TGCGCCAGCAGCTGGGGCGGTTTGGATCAGCCCCAGCATTTT
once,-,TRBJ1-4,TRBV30,CAWSSGGYNEKLFF,TGTGCCTGGAGTAGCGGTGGATATAATGAAAAACTGTTTTTT
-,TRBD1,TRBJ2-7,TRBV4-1,CASARQGGWEQYF,TGCGCCAGCGCGAGACAGGGTGGATGGGAGCAGTACTTC
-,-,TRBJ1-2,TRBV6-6,CASSYRGEGYGYTF,TGTGCCAGCAGTTACAGGGGGGAGGGCTATGGCTACACCTTC
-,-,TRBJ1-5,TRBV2,CASKYVQSNQPQHF,TGTGCCAGCAAGTACGTCCAGAGCAATCAGCCCCAGCATTTT
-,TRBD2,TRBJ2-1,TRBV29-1,CSVLAGGLYEQFF,TGCAGCGTGCTAGCGGGGGGACTGTATGAGCAGTTCTTC
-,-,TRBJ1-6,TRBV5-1,CASRDRGQYNSPLHF,TGCGCCAGTAGAGACCGGGGACAATATAATTCACCCCTCCACTTT
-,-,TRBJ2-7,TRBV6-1,CASSAQGTGIINNEQYF,TGTGCCAGCAGTGCCCAAGGAACAGGGATCATCAACAACGAGCAGTACTTC
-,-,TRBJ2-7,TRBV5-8,CASSMTTDSYEQYF,TGTGCCAGCAGCATGACGACGGATTCCTACGAGCAGTACTTC
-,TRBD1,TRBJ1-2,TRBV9,CASRGQGAYGYTF,TGTGCCAGCCGGGGACAGGGAGCCTATGGCTACACCTTC
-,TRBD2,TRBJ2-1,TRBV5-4,CASSFGGGYNEQFF,TGTGCCAGCAGCTTCGGGGGGGGCTACAATGAGCAGTTCTTC
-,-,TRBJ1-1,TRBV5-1,CASSLGLEKAFF,TGCGCCAGCAGCTTGGGTCTGGAGAAAGCTTTCTTT
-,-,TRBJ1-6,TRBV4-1,CASSQADRGPFNSPLHF,TGCGCCAGCAGCCAAGCTGACCGGGGCCCCTTTAATTCACCCCTCCACTTT
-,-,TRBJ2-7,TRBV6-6,CASSWDIRSYEQYF,TGTGCCAGCAGCTGGGACATCCGCTCCTACGAGCAGTACTTC
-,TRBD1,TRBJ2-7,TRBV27,CASSLFGRGRFHEQYF,TGTGCCAGCAGTTTATTTGGCAGGGGGCGTTTCCACGAGCAGTACTTC
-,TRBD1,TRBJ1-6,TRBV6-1,CASSRQGRNSPLHF,TGTGCCAGCAGTCGACAGGGAAGGAATTCACCCCTCCACTTT
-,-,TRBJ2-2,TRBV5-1,CASSLLTTRAAGELFF,TGCGCCAGCAGCTTGTTAACGACCAGGGCCGCCGGGGAGCTGTTTTTT
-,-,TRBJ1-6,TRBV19,CASSLPHSPLHF,TGTGCCAGTAGCCTTCCCCATTCACCCCTCCACTTT
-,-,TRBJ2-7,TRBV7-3,CASSLTPDGEQYF,TGTGCCAGCAGCTTAACCCCCGACGGAGAGCAGTACTTC
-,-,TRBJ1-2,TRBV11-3,CASSFGRQANYGYTF,TGTGCCAGCAGCTTCGGACGGCAAGCTAACTATGGCTACACCTTC
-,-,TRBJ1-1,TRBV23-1,CASSPDPKQEMNTEAFF,TGCGCCAGCAGTCCCGACCCCAAACAGGAAATGAACACTGAAGCTTTCTTT
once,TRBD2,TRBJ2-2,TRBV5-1,CASSFSLAGGPRDTGELFF,TGCGCCAGCAGCTTTTCCCTAGCGGGGGGGCCCAGGGACACCGGGGAGCTGTTTTTT
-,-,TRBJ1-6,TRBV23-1,CASSRAGAGDSYNSPLHF,TGCGCCAGCAGTCGCGCAGGCGCAGGGGACTCCTATAATTCACCCCTCCACTTT
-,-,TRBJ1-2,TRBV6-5,CASSDVFGYTF,TGTGCCAGCAGTGACGTTTTTGGCTACACCTTC
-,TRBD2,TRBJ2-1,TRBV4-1,CASSRYGAGTSGGDEQFF,TGCGCCAGCAGCCGCTATGGGGCCGGGACTAGCGGGGGTGATGAGCAGTTCTTC
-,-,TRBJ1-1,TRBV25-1,CASSYGGTEAFF,TGTGCCAGCAGTTATGGGGGGACTGAAGCTTTCTTT
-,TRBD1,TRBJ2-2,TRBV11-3,CASSLVSGGTGELFF,TGTGCCAGCAGCTTAGTCTCAGGGGGCACCGGGGAGCTGTTTTTT
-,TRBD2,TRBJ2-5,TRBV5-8,CASSLSGGKQETQYF,TGTGCCAGCAGCTTAAGCGGGGGGAAACAAGAGACCCAGTACTTC
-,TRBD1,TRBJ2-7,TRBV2,CASSEAQGAVEQYF,TGTGCCAGCAGTGAAGCACAGGGGGCGGTCGAGCAGTACTTC
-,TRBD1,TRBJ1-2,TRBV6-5,CASSYDRAPYGYTF,TGTGCCAGCAGTTACGACAGGGCACCTTATGGCTACACCTTC